This TCR beta chain appears in the sequencing data of a study of T cell responses to AZD1222 COVID-19 vaccine. Findings of the study overall: Females outnumbered males among donors, who were mostly white British; clonal diversity was possibly underestimated.

V gave up 1 base and J gave up 0 bases, with 12 bases separating them. Germline-derived CDR1 and CDR2 are MDHEN and SYDVKM. The CDR3 is made up of 17 amino acids. As for this clone: Its antigen is unknown.

Method: immunoSEQ multiplex PCR; TCRdb's copy keeps in-frame clones and lacks some. The table shows fewer than 300,000 clones, with about 92% occurring only once. This receptor was identified in an adult in good health. The starting material was peripheral blood, obtained on day 0 of AZD1222 vaccination. The chain couples TRBV28 to TRBJ1-4; D not resolved. DNA of the CDR3: TGTGCCAGCAGTTTATATCTCCCTCGGGCAACTAATGAAAAACTGTTTTTT. Amino acids: CASSLYLPRATNEKLFF.